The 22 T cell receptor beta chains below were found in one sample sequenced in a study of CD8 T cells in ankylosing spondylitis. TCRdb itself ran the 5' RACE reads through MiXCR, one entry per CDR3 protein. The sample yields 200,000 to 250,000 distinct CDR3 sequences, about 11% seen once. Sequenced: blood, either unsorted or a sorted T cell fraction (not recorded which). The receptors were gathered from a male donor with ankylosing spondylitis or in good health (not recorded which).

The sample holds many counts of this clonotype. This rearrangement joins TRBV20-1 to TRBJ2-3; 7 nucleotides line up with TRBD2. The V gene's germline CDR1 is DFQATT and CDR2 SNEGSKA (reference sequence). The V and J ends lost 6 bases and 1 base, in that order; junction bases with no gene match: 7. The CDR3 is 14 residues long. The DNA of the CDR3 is TGCAGTGCGGAGGATGCGGGGGGCACAGATACGCAGTATTTT. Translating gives CSAEDAGGTDTQYF.

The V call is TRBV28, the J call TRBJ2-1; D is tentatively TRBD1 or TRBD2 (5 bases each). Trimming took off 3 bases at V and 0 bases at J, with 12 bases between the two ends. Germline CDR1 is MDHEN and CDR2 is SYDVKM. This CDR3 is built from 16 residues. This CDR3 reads CASSFRGLSSYNEQFF. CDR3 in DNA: TGTGCCAGCAGTTTTCGGGGCCTGAGCTCCTACAATGAGCAGTTCTTC. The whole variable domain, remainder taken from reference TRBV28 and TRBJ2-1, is DVKVTQSSRYLVKRTGEKVFLECVQDMDHENMFWYRQDPGLGLRLIYFSYDVKMKEKGDIPEGYSVSREKKERFSLILESASTNQTSMYLCASSFRGLSSYNEQFFGPGTRLTVL.

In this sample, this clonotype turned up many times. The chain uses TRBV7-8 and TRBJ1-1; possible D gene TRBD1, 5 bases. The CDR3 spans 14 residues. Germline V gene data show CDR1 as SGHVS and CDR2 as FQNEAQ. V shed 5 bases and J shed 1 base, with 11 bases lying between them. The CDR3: CASSHPGRNTEAFF. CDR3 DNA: TGTGCCAGCAGCCACCCGGGACGGAACACTGAAGCTTTCTTT.

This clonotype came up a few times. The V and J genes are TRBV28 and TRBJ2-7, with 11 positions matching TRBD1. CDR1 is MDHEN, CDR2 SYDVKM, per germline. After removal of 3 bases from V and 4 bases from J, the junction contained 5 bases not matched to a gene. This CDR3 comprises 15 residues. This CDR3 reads CASSLSGTGGYEQYF. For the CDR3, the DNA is TGTGCCAGCAGTTTGTCCGGGACAGGGGGATACGAGCAGTACTTC.

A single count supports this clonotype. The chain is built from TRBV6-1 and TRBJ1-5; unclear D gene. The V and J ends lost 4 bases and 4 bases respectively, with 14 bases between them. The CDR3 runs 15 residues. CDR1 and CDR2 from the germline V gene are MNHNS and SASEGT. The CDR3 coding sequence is TGTGCCAGCAGTGCCCCCTGCGACGGAAATCAGCCCCAGCATTTT. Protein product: CASSAPCDGNQPQHF.

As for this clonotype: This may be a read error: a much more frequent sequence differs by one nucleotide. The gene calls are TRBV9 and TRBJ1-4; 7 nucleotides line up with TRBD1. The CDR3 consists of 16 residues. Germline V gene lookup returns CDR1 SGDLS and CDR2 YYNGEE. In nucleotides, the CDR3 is TGTGCCCGCAGCGTAGTTGTAGGGGGCGAAAGCGAAAAACTGTTTTTT. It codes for CARSVVVGGESEKLFF.

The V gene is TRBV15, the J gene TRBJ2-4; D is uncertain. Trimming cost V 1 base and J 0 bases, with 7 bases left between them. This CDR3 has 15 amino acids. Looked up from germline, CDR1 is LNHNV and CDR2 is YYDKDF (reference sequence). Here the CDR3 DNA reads TGTGCCACCAGCAGAGTACAGCAAGCCAAAAACATTCAGTACTTC. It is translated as CATSRVQQAKNIQYF. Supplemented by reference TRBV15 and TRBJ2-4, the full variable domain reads DAMVIQNPRYQVTQFGKPVTLSCSQTLNHNVMYWYQQKSSQAPKLLFHYYDKDFNNEADTPDNFQSRRPNTSFCFLDIRSPGLGDTAMYLCATSRVQQAKNIQYFGAGTRLSVL.

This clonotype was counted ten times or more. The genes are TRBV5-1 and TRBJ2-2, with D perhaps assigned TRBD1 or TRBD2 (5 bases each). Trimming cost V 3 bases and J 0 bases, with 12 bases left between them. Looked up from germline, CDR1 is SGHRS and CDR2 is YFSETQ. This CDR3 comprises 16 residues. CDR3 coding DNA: TGCGCCAGCAGCTGGGCCGGGACCCCGAACACCGGGGAGCTGTTTTTT. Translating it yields CASSWAGTPNTGELFF.

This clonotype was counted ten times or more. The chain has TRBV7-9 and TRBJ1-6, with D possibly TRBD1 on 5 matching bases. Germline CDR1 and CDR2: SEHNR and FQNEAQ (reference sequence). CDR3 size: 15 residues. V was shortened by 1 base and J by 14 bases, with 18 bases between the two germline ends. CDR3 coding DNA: TGTGCCAGCAGCTTAGAAGGGACGGGCACTATAACCCTCCACTTT. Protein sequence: CASSLEGTGTITLHF. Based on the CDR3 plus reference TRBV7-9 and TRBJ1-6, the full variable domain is DTGVSQNPRHKITKRGQNVTFRCDPISEHNRLYWYRQTLGQGPEFLTYFQNEAQLEKSRLLSDRFSAERPKGSFSTLEIQRTEQGDSAMYLCASSLEGTGTITLHFGNGTRLTVT.

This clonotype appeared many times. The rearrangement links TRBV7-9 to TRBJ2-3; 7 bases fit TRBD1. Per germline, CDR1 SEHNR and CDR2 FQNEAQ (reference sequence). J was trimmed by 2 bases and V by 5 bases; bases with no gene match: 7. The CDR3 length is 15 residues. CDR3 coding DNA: TGTGCCAGCAGCATAACAGGGGCGGCCACAGATACGCAGTATTTT. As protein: CASSITGAATDTQYF.

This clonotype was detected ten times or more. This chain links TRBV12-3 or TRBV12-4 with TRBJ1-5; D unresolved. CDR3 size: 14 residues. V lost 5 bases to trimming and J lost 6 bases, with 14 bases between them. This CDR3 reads CASSRDQESQPQHF. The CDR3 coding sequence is TGTGCCAGCAGTCGGGATCAGGAGTCTCAGCCCCAGCATTTT.

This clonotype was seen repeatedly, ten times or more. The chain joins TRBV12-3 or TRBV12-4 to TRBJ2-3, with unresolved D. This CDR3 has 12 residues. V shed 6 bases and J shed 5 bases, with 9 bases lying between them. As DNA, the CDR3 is TGTGCCAGCAGGTTGGATAGAGATACGCAGTATTTT. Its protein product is CASRLDRDTQYF.

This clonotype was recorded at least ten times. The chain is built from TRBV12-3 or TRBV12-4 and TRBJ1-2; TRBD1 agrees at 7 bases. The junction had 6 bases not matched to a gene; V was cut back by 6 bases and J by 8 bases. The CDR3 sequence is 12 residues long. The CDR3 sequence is CASSLTGYGYTF. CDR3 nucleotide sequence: TGTGCCAGCAGCTTGACAGGGTACGGCTACACCTTC.

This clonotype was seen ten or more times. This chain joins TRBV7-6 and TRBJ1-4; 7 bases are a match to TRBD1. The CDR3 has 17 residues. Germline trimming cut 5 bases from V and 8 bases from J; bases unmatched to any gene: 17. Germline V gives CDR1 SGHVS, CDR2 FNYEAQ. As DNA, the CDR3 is TGTGCCAGCAGCAGAAAGGGACAGACGGGAGCGGGGGAAAAACTGTTTTTT. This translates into CASSRKGQTGAGEKLFF.

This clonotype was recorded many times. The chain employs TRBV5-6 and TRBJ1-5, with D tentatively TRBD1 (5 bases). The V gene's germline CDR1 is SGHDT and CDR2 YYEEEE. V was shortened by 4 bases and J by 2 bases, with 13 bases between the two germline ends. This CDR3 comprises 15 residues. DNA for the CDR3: TGTGCCAGCAGCCGGCAAGGGGTCGGCAATCAGCCCCAGCATTTT. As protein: CASSRQGVGNQPQHF.

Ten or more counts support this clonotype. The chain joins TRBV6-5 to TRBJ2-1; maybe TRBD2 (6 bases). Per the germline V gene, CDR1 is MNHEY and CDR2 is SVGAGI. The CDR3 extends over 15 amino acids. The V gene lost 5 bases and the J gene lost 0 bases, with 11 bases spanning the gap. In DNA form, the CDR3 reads TGTGCCAGCAGTAACCGACTAGGCTCCTACAATGAGCAGTTCTTC. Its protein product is CASSNRLGSYNEQFF.

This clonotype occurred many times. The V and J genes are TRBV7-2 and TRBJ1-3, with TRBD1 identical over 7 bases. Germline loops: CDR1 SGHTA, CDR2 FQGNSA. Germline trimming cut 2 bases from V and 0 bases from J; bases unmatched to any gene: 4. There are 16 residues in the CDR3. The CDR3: CASSLSGTASGNTIYF. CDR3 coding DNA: TGTGCCAGCAGCTTATCCGGGACAGCCTCTGGAAACACCATATATTTT. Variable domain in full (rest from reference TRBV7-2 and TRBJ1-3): GAGVSQSPSNKVTEKGKDVELRCDPISGHTALYWYRQSLGQGLEFLIYFQGNSAPDKSGLPSDRFSAERTGGSVSTLTIQRTQQEDSAVYLCASSLSGTASGNTIYFGEGSWLTVV.

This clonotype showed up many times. Here the CDR3 DNA reads TGTGCCACCAGCAGAGAGGAGAGCAGGGAAGCTAACTATGGCTACACCTTC. Its translation: CATSREESREANYGYTF. The rearrangement uses TRBV15 and TRBJ1-2, with D tentatively TRBD1 (5 bases). Between the trimmed V and J ends, which lost 0 bases and 0 bases, there was a span of 14 bases. Germline V CDR1 and CDR2: LNHNV, YYDKDF (reference sequence). The CDR3 is 17 residues long.

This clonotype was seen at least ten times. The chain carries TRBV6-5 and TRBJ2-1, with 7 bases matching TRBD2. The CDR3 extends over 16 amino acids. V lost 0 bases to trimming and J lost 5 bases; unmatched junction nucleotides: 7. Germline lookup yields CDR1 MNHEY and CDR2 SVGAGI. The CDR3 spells CASSYSSRGVHNEQFF. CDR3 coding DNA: TGTGCCAGCAGTTACTCGTCCCGGGGGGTACACAATGAGCAGTTCTTC.

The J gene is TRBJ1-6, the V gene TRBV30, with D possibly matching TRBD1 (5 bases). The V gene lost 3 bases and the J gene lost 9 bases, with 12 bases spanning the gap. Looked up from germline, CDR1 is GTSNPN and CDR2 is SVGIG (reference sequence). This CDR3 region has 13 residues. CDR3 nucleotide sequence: TGTGCCTGGAGCGGGGGGGGGATTTCACCCCTCCACTTT. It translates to CAWSGGGISPLHF. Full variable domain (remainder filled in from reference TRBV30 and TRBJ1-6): SQTIHQWPATLVQPVGSPLSLECTVEGTSNPNLYWYRQAAGRGLQLLFYSVGIGQISSEVPQNLSASRPQDRQFILSSKKLLLSDSGFYLCAWSGGGISPLHFGNGTRLTVT.

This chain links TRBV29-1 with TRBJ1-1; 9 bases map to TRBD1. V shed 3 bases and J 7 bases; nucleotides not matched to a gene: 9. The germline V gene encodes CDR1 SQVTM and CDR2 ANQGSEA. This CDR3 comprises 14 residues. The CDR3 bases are TGCAGCGTTGAGAGGTTGGGACAGGGACTTGAAGCTTTCTTT. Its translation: CSVERLGQGLEAFF.

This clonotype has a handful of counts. The CDR3 loop is CASRSLVGGSPLHF. In DNA form, the CDR3 reads TGTGCCAGCAGATCACTCGTTGGGGGTTCACCCCTCCACTTT. This chain joins TRBV6-5 and TRBJ1-6, with D maybe TRBD1 (5 bases). Germline CDR1 and CDR2: MNHEY and SVGAGI. V dropped 6 bases and J dropped 9 bases, with 15 bases sitting between them. This CDR3 has 14 residues.